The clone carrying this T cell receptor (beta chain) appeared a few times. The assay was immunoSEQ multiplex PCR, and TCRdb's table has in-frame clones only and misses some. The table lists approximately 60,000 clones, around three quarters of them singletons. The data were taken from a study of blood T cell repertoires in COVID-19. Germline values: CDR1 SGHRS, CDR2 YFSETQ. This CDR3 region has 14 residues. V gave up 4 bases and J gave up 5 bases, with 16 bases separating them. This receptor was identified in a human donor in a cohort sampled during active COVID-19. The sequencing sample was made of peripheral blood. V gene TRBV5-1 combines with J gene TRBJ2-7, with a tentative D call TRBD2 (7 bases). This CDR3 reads CASSVGGPSNEQYF. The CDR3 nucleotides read TGCGCCAGCAGCGTCGGGGGGCCTTCGAACGAGCAGTACTTC.